Shown below are 19 T cell receptor beta chains from a single sample sequenced in a study of blood T cell repertoires in COVID-19. Using immunoSEQ multiplex PCR, the repertoire was profiled, and TCRdb retains in-frame clones only, with some absent. The data show roughly 20,000 clones, 70% to 90% seen once. The sequencing sample was made of peripheral blood. These receptor sequences come from a human donor with active COVID-19. The donor label of this sample is uncertain.

The rearrangement joins TRBV14 to TRBJ1-2; TRBD1 matches at 7 bases. The CDR3 totals 17 residues. The junction had 15 bases not matched to a gene; V was cut back by 1 base and J by 7 bases. The germline gives CDR1 SGHDN, CDR2 FVKESK. CDR3 nucleotide sequence: TGTGCCAGCAGCCAAGTAGGGGGCTCCGGGACGGCGTTTGGCTACACCTTC. Amino acid sequence: CASSQVGGSGTAFGYTF.

This chain joins TRBV5-4 and TRBJ1-5, with D uncertain. Germline CDR1 reads SGHNT; CDR2 reads YYREEE (reference sequence). CDR3 length equals 13 residues. Trimming removed 2 bases at V and 7 bases at J, with 10 bases between. The CDR3 here is CASSFDKSQPQHF. CDR3 nucleotides: TGTGCCAGCAGCTTTGACAAGAGCCAGCCCCAGCATTTT.

V is TRBV7-9 and J is TRBJ1-2; 7 positions match TRBD1. The CDR3 consists of 15 residues. V was clipped by 4 bases and J by 2 bases; unmatched bases: 7. Germline CDR1 reads SEHNR; CDR2 reads FQNEAQ (reference sequence). The DNA for the CDR3 is TGTGCCAGCAGCTCCCCGACACAGGGGAACTATGGCTACACCTTC. It codes for CASSSPTQGNYGYTF.

The chain has TRBV19 and TRBJ1-4, with D possibly being TRBD1 (5 bases). The germline V gene encodes CDR1 LNHDA and CDR2 SQIVND (reference sequence). V was trimmed by 10 bases and J by 0 bases, leaving 15 bases between them. The CDR3 is made up of 15 amino acids. As DNA, the CDR3 is TGTGCCACCTCGACAGCGTCTGCAACTAATGAAAAACTGTTTTTT. Its translation: CATSTASATNEKLFF.

This chain joins TRBV3-1 (or the pseudogene TRBV3-2) and TRBJ1-1; a possible D gene is TRBD1 (6 bases). Trimming removed 1 base at V and 1 base at J, with 13 bases between. The CDR3 is made up of 16 amino acids. Germline values: CDR1 LGHDT, CDR2 YNNKEL (reference sequence). DNA of the CDR3: TGTGCCAGCAGCCAAGGGGGGCTGGCGGCGAACACTGAAGCTTTCTTT. Amino acid sequence: CASSQGGLAANTEAFF.

The chain recombines TRBV19 with TRBJ2-3, with 12 bases identical to TRBD2. Per the germline V gene, CDR1 is LNHDA and CDR2 is SQIVND (reference sequence). Unmatched junction bases numbered 4, after V lost 5 bases and J lost 1 base. This CDR3 region has 16 residues. The CDR3 DNA follows: TGTGCCAGTAGTGCAAGGACTAGCGGGGGCACAGATACGCAGTATTTT. Residues: CASSARTSGGTDTQYF.

The chain has TRBV9 and TRBJ1-1; 11 bases fit TRBD1. CDR3 length: 15 residues. The germline CDR1 and CDR2 sequences are SGDLS and YYNGEE. J lost 4 bases, V lost 3 bases, and 5 bases had no gene match. The CDR3, as DNA: TGTGCCAGCAGCGAAGGGGGGACAGGGGGCACTGAAGCTTTCTTT. Protein: CASSEGGTGGTEAFF.

The V call is TRBV5-4, the J call TRBJ1-5; D is unresolved. CDR1 is SGHNT and CDR2 is YYREEE in the germline V gene (reference sequence). V lost 1 base and J 7 bases, leaving 6 bases between the germline ends. This CDR3 is 12 amino acids long. This chain's CDR3 is CASSLPGQPQHF. CDR3 DNA sequence: TGTGCCAGCAGCTTGCCCGGGCAGCCCCAGCATTTT.

The gene calls are TRBV7-8 and TRBJ1-1; the D gene is possibly TRBD1 (5 bases). The ends were cut back, 2 bases at V and 0 bases at J, with 13 bases in the middle. The germline V gene has CDR1 SGHVS and CDR2 FQNEAQ. CDR3 length equals 16 residues. In DNA form, the CDR3 reads TGTGCCAGCAGCTTAAGGCGTGGGGCCCTGAACACTGAAGCTTTCTTT. Translating gives CASSLRRGALNTEAFF.

This clone has only one observation. This chain joins TRBV7-6 and TRBJ2-1; 7 bases are shared with TRBD2. The CDR3 covers 16 residues. From germline, CDR1 is SGHVS and CDR2 FNYEAQ. V was clipped by 5 bases and J by 0 bases; unmatched bases: 7. The DNA of the CDR3 is TGTGCCAGCAGCCTTGTGGGGGGGAGCTCCTACAATGAGCAGTTCTTC. It yields the protein CASSLVGGSSYNEQFF.

The chain is built from TRBV7-9 and TRBJ2-3; 9 bases are shared with TRBD2. V shed 5 bases, J shed 0 bases, and the junction held 6 bases outside the gene matches. The CDR3 spans 16 residues. CDR1 SEHNR and CDR2 FQNEAQ come from the germline V gene (reference sequence). The CDR3 sequence: CASSPGLAVSTDTQYF. CDR3 DNA: TGTGCCAGCAGCCCGGGACTAGCAGTCAGCACAGATACGCAGTATTTT.

The chain combines TRBV5-1 with TRBJ1-6; 10 bases are shared with TRBD1. Trimming cost V 4 bases and J 5 bases; bases outside gene matches: 3. Germline CDR1 and CDR2: SGHRS and YFSETQ. CDR3 length: 15 residues. CDR3: CASSPGQGHNSPLHF. The CDR3 DNA reads as TGCGCCAGCAGCCCGGGACAGGGGCATAATTCACCCCTCCACTTT. Using reference TRBV5-1 and TRBJ1-6 for the parts outside the CDR3, the full variable domain is KAGVTQTPRYLIKTRGQQVTLSCSPISGHRSVSWYQQTPGQGLQFLFEYFSETQRNKGNFPGRFSGRQFSNSRSEMNVSTLELGDSALYLCASSPGQGHNSPLHFGNGTRLTVT.

This chain links TRBV5-4 with TRBJ2-7, with D perhaps TRBD1 (6 bases). Germline V CDR1 and CDR2: SGHNT, YYREEE (reference sequence). The V gene lost 0 bases and the J gene lost 5 bases, with 12 bases spanning the gap. The CDR3 runs to 14 residues. The CDR3 spells CASSLVDRPHEQYF. The DNA for the CDR3 is TGTGCCAGCAGCTTGGTCGACAGGCCTCACGAGCAGTACTTC.

V gene TRBV7-2 combines with J gene TRBJ2-7; 9 nucleotides agree with TRBD2. Trimming cost V 1 base and J 6 bases; bases outside gene matches: 13. Looked up from germline, CDR1 is SGHTA and CDR2 is FQGNSA. This CDR3 is built from 17 residues. This CDR3 is CASSLVNSGSTLSEQYF. CDR3 nucleotides: TGTGCCAGCAGCTTAGTTAATAGCGGGAGTACCCTGTCCGAGCAGTACTTC.

The chain has TRBV27 and TRBJ2-3, with 11 bases lining up with TRBD2. Trimming took 1 base from V and 5 from J; bases not matched to a gene: 2. Germline CDR1 MNHEY, CDR2 SMNVEV (reference sequence). This CDR3 contains 15 residues. CDR3 sequence (DNA): TGTGCCAGCAGTTTATACACTAGCGGGGGAGATACGCAGTATTTT. It specifies CASSLYTSGGDTQYF.

The chain has TRBV28 and TRBJ2-2; a possible D gene is TRBD1 (6 bases). The ends were cut back, 2 bases at V and 6 bases at J, with 13 bases in the middle. There are 15 residues in the CDR3. CDR1 is MDHEN and CDR2 is SYDVKM in the germline V gene. Written as DNA, the CDR3 is TGTGCCAGCAGTTTACTGGACAGTCGTCCCGGGGAGCTGTTTTTT. It encodes CASSLLDSRPGELFF.

The V and J genes are TRBV28 and TRBJ1-5; 8 bases fit TRBD1. V dropped 10 bases and J dropped 7; count of bases not matched to a gene: 12. Germline loops: CDR1 MDHEN, CDR2 SYDVKM. The CDR3 is made up of 14 amino acids. CDR3 nucleotides: TGTGCCACTGAACAGGGGACAGGAAGGCAGCCCCAGCATTTT. Residues: CATEQGTGRQPQHF.

This clone was recorded only once. The chain recombines TRBV4-2 with TRBJ2-3, with a weak D call TRBD2 (6 bases). The CDR3 sequence is 17 residues long. V was clipped by 1 base and J by 4 bases, with 18 bases between them. Germline-derived CDR1 and CDR2 are LGHNA and YNFKEQ. The CDR3 loop reads CASSQGTPGRDSDTQYF. DNA for the CDR3: TGTGCCAGCAGCCAAGGGACCCCGGGGCGGGACTCAGATACGCAGTATTTT.

V gene TRBV21-1 combines with J gene TRBJ2-2; the DNA was not compared with TRBD2, the D call given in the table. TRBV21-1 counts as a pseudogene. CDR3 size: 15 residues. The CDR3 nucleotides are TGTGCCAGCAGCAATGTCGCGGGTAACACCGGGGAGCTGTTTTTT. Protein sequence: CASSNVAGNTGELFF.